The T cell receptor (beta chain) described here comes from a study of blood T cell repertoires in COVID-19. Study summary: Acute and convalescent COVID-19 samples came from the United States, Italy and Spain.

The CDR3 runs to 15 residues. CDR1 SGDLS and CDR2 YYNGEE come from the germline V gene. Trimming cost V 0 bases and J 8 bases; bases outside gene matches: 4. Those enrolled, adults aged roughly 18 to 95 years, came from under 25 US areas. Profiling relied on immunoSEQ multiplex PCR, and the TCRdb table lists in-frame clones only, not all of them. The table shows more than 300,000 clones, with roughly 90% occurring only once. This receptor was taken from a young woman who had been exposed to COVID-19. The source material was PBMCs or T cells enriched from blood (not recorded which). V and J are TRBV9 and TRBJ2-1, with TRBD2 matching 11 bases. The CDR3 protein is CASSVGLAGLDEQFF. For the CDR3, the DNA is TGTGCCAGCAGCGTAGGACTAGCGGGGTTGGATGAGCAGTTCTTC. Filled out from reference TRBV9 and TRBJ2-1, the complete variable domain reads DSGVTQTPKHLITATGQRVTLRCSPRSGDLSVYWYQQSLDQGLQFLIQYYNGEERAKGNILERFSAQQFPDLHSELNLSSLELGDSALYFCASSVGLAGLDEQFFGPGTRLTVL.